This T cell receptor beta chain was recorded in a study of long-term antiretroviral therapy in people with HIV. Points from the study as a whole: Therapy changes, viral resistance and ART adherence were not documented in the available data. CDR3 lengths in HIV samples spanned a narrower range than controls. Clones that expanded before ART (that is, prior to treatment) dominated the repertoire at all time points. In the period from the mid-2000s to the late 2010s, blood was collected, possibly under older ART regimens.

Germline loops: CDR1 ENHRY, CDR2 SYGVKD. Trimming took off 0 bases at V and 3 bases at J, with 9 bases between the two ends. The CDR3 covers 15 residues. This was the immunoSEQ v3.0 assay at survey level. Clones were sequenced by immunoSEQ multiplex PCR, and TCRdb holds only the in-frame ones, with some missing. This table has some 20,000 clones, approximately 88% appearing once. Of note for this clone: Its specificity is unknown.

The chain couples TRBV10-3 to TRBJ1-5; no firm D call. This specimen consisted of unsorted PBMCs, obtained 2.1 years after starting antiretroviral therapy. This receptor was taken from a man aged 18 to 30 with HIV. This CDR3 is CAISESGRPNQPQHF. The CDR3 DNA sequence: TGTGCCATCAGTGAGTCCGGAAGACCCAATCAGCCCCAGCATTTT.